The rows below give T cell receptor beta chains drawn from one sample of a study of T cell changes during pregnancy in multiple sclerosis. Some clones are missing from TCRdb's copy, which holds only in-frame ones; the method was immunoSEQ multiplex PCR. The data hold tens of thousands of clones, with approximately 90% observed a single time. The specimen was peripheral blood, collected in the third trimester of pregnancy. Every receptor here comes from a female donor in good health, enrolled as a control in a pregnancy study. The CDR3 runs from the conserved cysteine through the conserved F or W. The order of the fields is J gene, D gene, CDR3 length, clone size, V gene, CDR3 DNA, CDR3 protein. A D gene is named only where the DNA matches it firmly. Not all rows give a size; the values are once, few, many and, for expanded clones, a class.

j_call: TRBJ1-2
d_call: .
cdr3_length: 16
clone_size: .
v_call: TRBV5-1
cdr3_nt: TGCGCCAGCAGCTTGAAGGCCGCAGGGAGGGACTATGGCTACACCTTC
cdr3_aa: CASSLKAAGRDYGYTF

j_call: TRBJ2-5
d_call: TRBD1
cdr3_length: 13
clone_size: .
v_call: TRBV5-4
cdr3_nt: TGTGCCAGCAGCCGGACAGGACAAGAGACCCAGTACTTC
cdr3_aa: CASSRTGQETQYF

j_call: TRBJ1-2
d_call: TRBD1
cdr3_length: 14
clone_size: .
v_call: TRBV10-1
cdr3_nt: TGCGCCAGCAGTGGCCCCGGGACAGACTATGGCTACACCTTC
cdr3_aa: CASSGPGTDYGYTF

j_call: TRBJ2-1
d_call: TRBD2
cdr3_length: 19
clone_size: medium-sized
v_call: TRBV7-6
cdr3_nt: TGTGCCAGCAGCTTAGGGGGACTAGCGGGAGGGCCGGGTGAAGGTGAGCAGTTCTTC
cdr3_aa: CASSLGGLAGGPGEGEQFF

j_call: TRBJ2-7
d_call: .
cdr3_length: 14
clone_size: .
v_call: TRBV11-3
cdr3_nt: TGTGCCAGCAGCTTAGCCACCCAGGGGTACGAGCAGTACTTC
cdr3_aa: CASSLATQGYEQYF

j_call: TRBJ2-1
d_call: TRBD2
cdr3_length: 16
clone_size: .
v_call: TRBV6-6
cdr3_nt: TGTGCCAGCATGTTACTATCCGGCGGGAGCGGCAATGAGCAGTTCTTC
cdr3_aa: CASMLLSGGSGNEQFF

j_call: TRBJ2-5
d_call: .
cdr3_length: 13
clone_size: .
v_call: TRBV19
cdr3_nt: TGTGCCAGTAGTATCGTCCTACGAGAGACCCAGTACTTC
cdr3_aa: CASSIVLRETQYF

j_call: TRBJ2-6
d_call: .
cdr3_length: 13
clone_size: .
v_call: TRBV29-1
cdr3_nt: TGCAGCGTTGAAACTGCTGGGGCCAACGTCCTGACTTTC
cdr3_aa: CSVETAGANVLTF

j_call: TRBJ2-2
d_call: .
cdr3_length: 15
clone_size: .
v_call: TRBV12-5
cdr3_nt: TGTGCTAGTGGTTTGGGGCAGGGGCGCACCGGGGAGCTGTTTTTT
cdr3_aa: CASGLGQGRTGELFF

j_call: TRBJ2-6
d_call: TRBD1
cdr3_length: 17
clone_size: .
v_call: TRBV7-8
cdr3_nt: TGTGCCAGCAGTTATCGCACAGGGGGTCCTGGGGCCAACGTCCTGACTTTC
cdr3_aa: CASSYRTGGPGANVLTF

j_call: TRBJ2-7
d_call: TRBD1
cdr3_length: 17
clone_size: .
v_call: TRBV5-5
cdr3_nt: TGTGCCAGCAGCCCACTCCTCGGGACAGGGAGGACCTACGAGCAGTACTTC
cdr3_aa: CASSPLLGTGRTYEQYF

j_call: TRBJ1-2
d_call: .
cdr3_length: 13
clone_size: once
v_call: TRBV5-6
cdr3_nt: TGTGCCAGCAGCTTGGACGGGAACTATGGCTACACCTTC
cdr3_aa: CASSLDGNYGYTF

j_call: TRBJ2-7
d_call: .
cdr3_length: 11
clone_size: .
v_call: TRBV6-5
cdr3_nt: TGTGCCAGCTGGAGGGCTGGAGAGCAGTACTTC
cdr3_aa: CASWRAGEQYF